This T cell receptor (beta chain) is drawn from a study of shared T cell receptors in the human thymus. The germline CDR1 and CDR2 sequences are SGHDT and YYEEEE. Trimming took 1 base from V and 4 from J, leaving 6 bases between them. CDR3 size: 13 residues. Clones were read by immunoSEQ multiplex PCR, and TCRdb kept only the in-frame ones, dropping some. Of over 350,000 clones in the sample, over 90% were seen once. The V call is TRBV5-6, the J call TRBJ1-3; D is unclear. Specimen: thymocytes. This TCR derives from a human donor. The CDR3 nucleotides are TGTGCCAGCAGCTTGATAGCAGGAAACACCATATATTTT. This translates into CASSLIAGNTIYF.